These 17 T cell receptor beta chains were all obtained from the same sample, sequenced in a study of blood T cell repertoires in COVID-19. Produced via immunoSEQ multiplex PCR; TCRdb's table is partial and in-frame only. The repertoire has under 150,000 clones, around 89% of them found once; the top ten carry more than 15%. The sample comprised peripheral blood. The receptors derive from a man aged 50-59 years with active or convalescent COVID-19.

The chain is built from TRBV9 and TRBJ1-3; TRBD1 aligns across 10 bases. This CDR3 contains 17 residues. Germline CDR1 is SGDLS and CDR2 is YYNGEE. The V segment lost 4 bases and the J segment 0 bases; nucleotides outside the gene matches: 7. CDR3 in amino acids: CASSTRDRGISGNTIYF. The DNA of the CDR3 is TGTGCCAGCAGCACACGGGACAGGGGCATCTCTGGAAACACCATATATTTT.

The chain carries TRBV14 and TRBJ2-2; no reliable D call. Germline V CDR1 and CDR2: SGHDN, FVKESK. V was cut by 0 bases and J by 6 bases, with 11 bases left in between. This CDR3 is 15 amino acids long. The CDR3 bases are TGTGCCAGCAGCCAAGATATGAGAACCGCCGGGGAGCTGTTTTTT. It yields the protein CASSQDMRTAGELFF.

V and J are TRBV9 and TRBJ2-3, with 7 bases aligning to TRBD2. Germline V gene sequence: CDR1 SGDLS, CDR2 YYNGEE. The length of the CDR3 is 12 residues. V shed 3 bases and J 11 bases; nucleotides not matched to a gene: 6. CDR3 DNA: TGTGCCAGCAGCGCCTCTAGCGGAAAGCAGTATTTT. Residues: CASSASSGKQYF.

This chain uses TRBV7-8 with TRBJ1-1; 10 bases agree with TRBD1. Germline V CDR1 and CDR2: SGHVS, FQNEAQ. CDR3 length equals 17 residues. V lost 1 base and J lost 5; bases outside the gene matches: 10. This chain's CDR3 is CASSLVRQGAIVTEAFF. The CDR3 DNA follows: TGTGCCAGCAGCTTAGTAAGACAGGGGGCGATCGTTACTGAAGCTTTCTTT. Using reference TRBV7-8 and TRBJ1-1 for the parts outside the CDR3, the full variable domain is GAGVSQSPRYKVAKRGQDVALRCDPISGHVSLFWYQQALGQGPEFLTYFQNEAQLDKSGLPSDRFFAERPEGSVSTLKIQRTQQEDSAVYLCASSLVRQGAIVTEAFFGQGTRLTVV.

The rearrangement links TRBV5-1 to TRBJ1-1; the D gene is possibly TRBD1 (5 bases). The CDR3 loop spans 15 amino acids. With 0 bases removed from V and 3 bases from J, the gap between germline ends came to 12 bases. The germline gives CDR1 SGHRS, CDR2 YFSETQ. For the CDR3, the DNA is TGCGCCAGCAGCTTGGCACCCCCGGGGGACACTGAAGCTTTCTTT. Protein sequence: CASSLAPPGDTEAFF.

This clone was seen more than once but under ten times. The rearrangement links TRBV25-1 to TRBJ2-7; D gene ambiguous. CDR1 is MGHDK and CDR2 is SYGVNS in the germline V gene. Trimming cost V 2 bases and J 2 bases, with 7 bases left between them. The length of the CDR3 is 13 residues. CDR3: CASSEAAAYEQYF. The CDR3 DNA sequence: TGTGCCAGCAGTGAAGCCGCAGCCTACGAGCAGTACTTC.

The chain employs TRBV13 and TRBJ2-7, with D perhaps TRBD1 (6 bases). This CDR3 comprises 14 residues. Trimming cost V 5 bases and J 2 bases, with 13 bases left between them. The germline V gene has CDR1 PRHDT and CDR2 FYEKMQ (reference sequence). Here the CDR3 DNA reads TGTGCCAGCAGCCTCCGACAGGCGACCTACGAGCAGTACTTC. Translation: CASSLRQATYEQYF.

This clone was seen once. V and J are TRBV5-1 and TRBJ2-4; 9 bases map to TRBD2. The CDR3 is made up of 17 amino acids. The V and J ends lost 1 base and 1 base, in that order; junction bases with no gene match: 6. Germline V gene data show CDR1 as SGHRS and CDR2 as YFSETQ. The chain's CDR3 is CASSLTPSGAAKNIQYF. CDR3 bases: TGCGCCAGCAGCTTGACCCCTAGCGGGGCGGCCAAAAACATTCAGTACTTC.

The CDR3 DNA is TGTGCCAGCAAACCAGGGGTTGGTTGGGGCCAAGAGACCCAGTACTTC. It is translated as CASKPGVGWGQETQYF. The V and J genes are TRBV27 and TRBJ2-5, with D perhaps TRBD1 (6 bases). The CDR3 sequence is 16 residues long. Between the trimmed V and J ends, which lost 7 bases and 1 base, there was a span of 19 bases. Germline loops: CDR1 MNHEY, CDR2 SMNVEV (reference sequence).

CDR3 coding DNA: TGTGCCAGTAAACCTGGACAGGGCCCTTGGGGCTACACCTTC. This encodes CASKPGQGPWGYTF. This chain joins TRBV19 and TRBJ1-2; 8 nucleotides align to TRBD1. J lost 8 bases, V lost 7 bases, and 12 bases had no gene match. The CDR3 is made up of 14 amino acids. The germline gives CDR1 LNHDA, CDR2 SQIVND (reference sequence).

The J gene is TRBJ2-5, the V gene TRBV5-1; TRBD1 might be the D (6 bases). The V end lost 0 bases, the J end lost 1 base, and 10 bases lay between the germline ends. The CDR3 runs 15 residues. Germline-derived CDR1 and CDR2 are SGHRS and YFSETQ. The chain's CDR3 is CASSLGGGPQETQYF. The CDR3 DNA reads TGCGCCAGCAGCTTGGGAGGGGGTCCCCAAGAGACCCAGTACTTC.

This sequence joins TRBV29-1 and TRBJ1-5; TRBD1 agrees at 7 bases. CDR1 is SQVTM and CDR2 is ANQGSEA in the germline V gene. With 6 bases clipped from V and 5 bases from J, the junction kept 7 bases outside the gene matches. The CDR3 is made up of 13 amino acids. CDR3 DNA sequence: TGCAGCGTAGGCCGGGACAGAGATCAGCCCCAGCATTTT. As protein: CSVGRDRDQPQHF.

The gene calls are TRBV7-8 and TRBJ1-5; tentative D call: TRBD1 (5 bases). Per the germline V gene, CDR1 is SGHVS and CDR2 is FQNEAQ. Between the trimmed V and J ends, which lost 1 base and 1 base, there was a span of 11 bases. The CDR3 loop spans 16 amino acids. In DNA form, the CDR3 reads TGTGCCAGCAGCTTAGTGGCAGGGAGGAGCAATCAGCCCCAGCATTTT. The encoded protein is CASSLVAGRSNQPQHF.

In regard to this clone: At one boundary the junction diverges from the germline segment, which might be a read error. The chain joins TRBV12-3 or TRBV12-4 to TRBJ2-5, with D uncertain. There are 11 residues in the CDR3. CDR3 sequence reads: CASSLQRTAHF. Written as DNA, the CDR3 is TGTGCCAGCAGTCTCCAGCGAACCGCGCACTTC.

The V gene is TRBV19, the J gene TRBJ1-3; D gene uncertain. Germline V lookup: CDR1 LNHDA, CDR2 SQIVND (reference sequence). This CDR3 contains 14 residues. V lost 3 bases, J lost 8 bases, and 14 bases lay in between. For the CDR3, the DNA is TGTGCCAGTAGTATTCTCTACGGGTACGACACCATATATTTT. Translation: CASSILYGYDTIYF.

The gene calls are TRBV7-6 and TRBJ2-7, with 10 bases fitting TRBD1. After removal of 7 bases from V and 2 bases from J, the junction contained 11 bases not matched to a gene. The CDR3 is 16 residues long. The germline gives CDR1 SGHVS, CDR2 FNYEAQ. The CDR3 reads CASTAGTGTGAYEQYF. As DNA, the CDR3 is TGTGCCAGCACCGCAGGGACCGGGACAGGGGCCTACGAGCAGTACTTC. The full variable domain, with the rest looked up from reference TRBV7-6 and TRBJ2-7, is GAGVSQSPRYKVTKRGQDVALRCDPISGHVSLYWYRQALGQGPEFLTYFNYEAQQDKSGLPNDRFSAERPEGSISTLTIQRTEQRDSAMYRCASTAGTGTGAYEQYFGPGTRLTVT.

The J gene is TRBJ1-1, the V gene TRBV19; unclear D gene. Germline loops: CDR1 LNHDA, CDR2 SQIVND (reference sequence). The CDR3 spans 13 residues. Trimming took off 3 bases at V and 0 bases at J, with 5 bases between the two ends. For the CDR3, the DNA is TGTGCCAGTAGTATCGACATGAACACTGAAGCTTTCTTT. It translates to CASSIDMNTEAFF.